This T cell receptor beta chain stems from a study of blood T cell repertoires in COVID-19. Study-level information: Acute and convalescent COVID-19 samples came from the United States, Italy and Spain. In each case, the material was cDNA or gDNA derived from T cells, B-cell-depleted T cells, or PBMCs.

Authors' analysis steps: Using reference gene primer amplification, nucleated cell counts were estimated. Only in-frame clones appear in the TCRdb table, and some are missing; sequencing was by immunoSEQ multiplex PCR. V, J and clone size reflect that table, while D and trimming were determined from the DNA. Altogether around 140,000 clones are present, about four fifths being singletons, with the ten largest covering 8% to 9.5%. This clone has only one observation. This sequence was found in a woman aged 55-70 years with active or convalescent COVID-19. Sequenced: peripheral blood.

In nucleotides, the CDR3 is TGTGCCAGCAGCGACGGGGAGGGGCAGGGACTGAACACTGAAGCTTTCTTT. Amino acid sequence: CASSDGEGQGLNTEAFF. The chain joins TRBV21-1 to TRBJ1-1. TRBV21-1 is flagged as a pseudogene. The CDR3 runs 17 residues.